Listed here is a single T cell receptor (beta chain). Its antigen remains unidentified. This CDR3 region has 11 residues. The data stem from a study of T cells in Graves' hyperthyroidism and ophthalmopathy. Study-level findings and limits: Among thyroid clonotypes expanded above 0.001, most also appeared in blood.

Hyperthyroidism patients were newly diagnosed, had disease duration under 2 months, and were aged 18 to 65 years. Used for diagnoses were clinical symptoms, serum thyroxine and TRAb, thyroid ultrasound and orbital computed tomography. TCR beta CDR3 sequences were amplified from RNA transcripts. The HTBI primer set was used in a first-round RT-PCR of the TCR CDR3. TCRdb reanalysed the multiplex PCR reads using MiXCR and keeps one entry per CDR3 protein. The data show some 600,000 distinct CDR3 sequences, with under 60% seen just once and 8% to 8.5% held by the top ten. The sequenced sample consisted of peripheral blood or thyroid tissue (not recorded which). This chain uses TRBV12-3 or TRBV12-4 with TRBJ2-7; D is ambiguous. The TCR comes from a woman under 30 with Graves' hyperthyroidism. For the CDR3, the DNA is TGTGCTAGTGGTTTGGCGGAGGAGCAGTACTTC. The encoded protein is CASGLAEEQYF.